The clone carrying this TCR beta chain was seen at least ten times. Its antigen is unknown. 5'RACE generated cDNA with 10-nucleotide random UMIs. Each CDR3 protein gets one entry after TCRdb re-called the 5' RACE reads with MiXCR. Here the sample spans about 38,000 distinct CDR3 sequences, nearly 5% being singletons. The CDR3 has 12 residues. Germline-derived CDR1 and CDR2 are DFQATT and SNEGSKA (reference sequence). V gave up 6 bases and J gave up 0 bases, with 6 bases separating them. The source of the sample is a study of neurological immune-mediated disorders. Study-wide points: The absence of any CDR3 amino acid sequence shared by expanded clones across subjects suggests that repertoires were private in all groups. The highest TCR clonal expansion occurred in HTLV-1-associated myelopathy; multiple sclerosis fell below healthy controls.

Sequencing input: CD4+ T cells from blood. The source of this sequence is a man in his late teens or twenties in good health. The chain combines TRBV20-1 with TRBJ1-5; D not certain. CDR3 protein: CSAKYSNQPQHF. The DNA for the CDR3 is TGCAGTGCCAAATATAGCAATCAGCCCCAGCATTTT.